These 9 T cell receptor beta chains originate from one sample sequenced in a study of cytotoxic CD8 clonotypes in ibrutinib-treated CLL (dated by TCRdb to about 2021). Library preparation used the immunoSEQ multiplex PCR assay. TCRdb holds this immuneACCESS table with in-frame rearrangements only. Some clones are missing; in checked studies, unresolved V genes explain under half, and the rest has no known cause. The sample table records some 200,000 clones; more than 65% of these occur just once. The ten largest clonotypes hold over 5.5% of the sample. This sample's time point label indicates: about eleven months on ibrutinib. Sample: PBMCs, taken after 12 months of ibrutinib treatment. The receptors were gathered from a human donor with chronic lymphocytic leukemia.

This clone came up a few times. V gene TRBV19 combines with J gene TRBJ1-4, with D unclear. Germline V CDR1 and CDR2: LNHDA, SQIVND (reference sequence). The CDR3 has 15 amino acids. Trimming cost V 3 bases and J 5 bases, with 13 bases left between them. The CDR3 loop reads CASSIGRVRNEKLFF. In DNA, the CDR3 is TGTGCCAGTAGTATTGGGAGGGTCCGAAATGAAAAACTGTTTTTT.

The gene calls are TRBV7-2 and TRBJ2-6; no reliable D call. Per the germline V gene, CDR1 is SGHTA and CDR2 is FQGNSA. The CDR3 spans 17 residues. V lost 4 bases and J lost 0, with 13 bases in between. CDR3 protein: CASSSGTKGSGANVLTF. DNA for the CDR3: TGTGCCAGCAGCTCTGGCACCAAGGGCTCTGGGGCCAACGTCCTGACTTTC. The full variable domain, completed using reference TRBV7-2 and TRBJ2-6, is GAGVSQSPSNKVTEKGKDVELRCDPISGHTALYWYRQSLGQGLEFLIYFQGNSAPDKSGLPSDRFSAERTGGSVSTLTIQRTQQEDSAVYLCASSSGTKGSGANVLTFGAGSRLTVL.

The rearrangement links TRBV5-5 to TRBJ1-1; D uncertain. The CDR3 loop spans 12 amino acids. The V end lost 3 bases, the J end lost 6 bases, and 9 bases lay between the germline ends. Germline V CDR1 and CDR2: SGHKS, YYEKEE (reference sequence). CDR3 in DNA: TGTGCCAGCAGCTGGGTCTGGTCTGAAGCTTTCTTT. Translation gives CASSWVWSEAFF.

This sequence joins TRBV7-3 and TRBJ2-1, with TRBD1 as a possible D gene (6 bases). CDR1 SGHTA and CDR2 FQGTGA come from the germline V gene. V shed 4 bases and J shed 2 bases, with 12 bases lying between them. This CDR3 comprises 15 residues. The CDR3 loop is CASSSQGGAYNEQFF. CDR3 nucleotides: TGTGCCAGCAGCTCTCAAGGGGGTGCCTACAATGAGCAGTTCTTC.

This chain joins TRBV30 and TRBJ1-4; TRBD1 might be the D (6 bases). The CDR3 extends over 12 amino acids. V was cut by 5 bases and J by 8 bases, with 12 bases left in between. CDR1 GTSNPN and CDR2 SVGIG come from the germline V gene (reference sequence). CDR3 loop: CAWGTPGEKLFF. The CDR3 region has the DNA TGTGCCTGGGGGACACCGGGGGAAAAACTGTTTTTT.

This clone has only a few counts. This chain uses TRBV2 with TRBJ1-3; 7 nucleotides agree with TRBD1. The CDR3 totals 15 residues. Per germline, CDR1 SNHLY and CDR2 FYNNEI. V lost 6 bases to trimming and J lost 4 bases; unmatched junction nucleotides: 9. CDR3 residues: CASRADRADGNTIYF. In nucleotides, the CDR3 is TGTGCCAGCAGGGCAGACAGGGCGGACGGAAACACCATATATTTT.

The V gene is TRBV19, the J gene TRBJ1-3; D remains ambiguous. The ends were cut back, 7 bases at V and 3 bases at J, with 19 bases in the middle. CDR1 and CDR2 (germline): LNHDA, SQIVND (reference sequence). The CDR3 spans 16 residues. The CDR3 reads CASTNGRGGSGNTIYF. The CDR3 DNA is TGTGCCAGTACCAACGGGCGGGGAGGCAGTGGAAACACCATATATTTT.

The CDR3 loop is CASRSLGRNTEAFF. CDR3 DNA sequence: TGTGCCAGCAGGTCCTTGGGGAGGAACACTGAAGCTTTCTTT. The genes are TRBV6-5 and TRBJ1-1; D gene unclear. Trimming removed 6 bases at V and 1 base at J, with 12 bases between. CDR3 length: 14 residues. Germline V CDR1 and CDR2: MNHEY, SVGAGI.

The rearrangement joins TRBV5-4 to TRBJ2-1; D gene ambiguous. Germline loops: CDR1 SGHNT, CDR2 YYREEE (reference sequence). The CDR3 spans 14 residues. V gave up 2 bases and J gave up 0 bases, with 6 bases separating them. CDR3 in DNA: TGTGCCAGCAGCTTAGGTGGCTCCTACAATGAGCAGTTCTTC. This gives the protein CASSLGGSYNEQFF.